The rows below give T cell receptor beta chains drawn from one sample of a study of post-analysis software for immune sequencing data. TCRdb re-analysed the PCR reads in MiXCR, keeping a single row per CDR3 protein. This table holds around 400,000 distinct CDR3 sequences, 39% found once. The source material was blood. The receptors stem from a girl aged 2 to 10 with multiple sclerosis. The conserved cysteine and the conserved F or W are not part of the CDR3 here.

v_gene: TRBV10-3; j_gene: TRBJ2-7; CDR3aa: AISDAGINNEQY
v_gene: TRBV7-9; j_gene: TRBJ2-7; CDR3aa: ASSLGLEGLSSYEQY
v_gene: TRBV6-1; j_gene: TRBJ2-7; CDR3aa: ASSGGQTPYEQY
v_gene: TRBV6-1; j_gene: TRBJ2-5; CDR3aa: ASSTRGTSGGAGQETQY
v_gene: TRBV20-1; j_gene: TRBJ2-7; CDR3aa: SASVPGTSGRYEQY
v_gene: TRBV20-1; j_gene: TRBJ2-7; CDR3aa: SAREVGTPTDEQY
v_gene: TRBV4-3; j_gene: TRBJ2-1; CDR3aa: ASSQTWAVGNEQF
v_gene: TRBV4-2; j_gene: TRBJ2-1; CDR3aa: ASSQEVAGGRGVEQF
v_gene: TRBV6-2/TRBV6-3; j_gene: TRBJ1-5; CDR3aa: ASSYSRGATSRTHRYSNQPQH
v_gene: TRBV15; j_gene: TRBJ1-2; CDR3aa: ATSRGGTNYGYT
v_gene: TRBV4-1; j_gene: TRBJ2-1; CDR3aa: ASSQVFGYNEQF
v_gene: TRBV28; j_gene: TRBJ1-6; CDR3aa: ASNQPGQGSSPLH
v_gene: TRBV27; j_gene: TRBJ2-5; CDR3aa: ASRPLDSSQETQY
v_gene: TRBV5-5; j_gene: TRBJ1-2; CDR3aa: ASSSTGLGYGYT
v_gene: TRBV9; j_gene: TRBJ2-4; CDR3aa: ASSAPKAGLAKNIQY
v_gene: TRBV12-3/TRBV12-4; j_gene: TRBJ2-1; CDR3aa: ASSPRAATYNEQF
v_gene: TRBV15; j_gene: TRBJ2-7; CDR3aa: ATSRVAQFYEQY
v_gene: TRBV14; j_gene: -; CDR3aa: ASSQPTGDEQY
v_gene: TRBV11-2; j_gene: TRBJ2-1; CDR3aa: ASSLLTGLGYNEQF
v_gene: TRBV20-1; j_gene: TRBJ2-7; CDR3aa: SARRGTGGSYEQY
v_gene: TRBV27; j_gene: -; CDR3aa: ASRSGYSSYEQY
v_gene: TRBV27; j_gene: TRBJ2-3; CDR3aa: ASSFLGGDTQY
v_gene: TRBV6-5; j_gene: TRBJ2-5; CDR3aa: ASSYTGPRETQY
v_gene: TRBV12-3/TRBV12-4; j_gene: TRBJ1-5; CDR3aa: ASSFFAGTVEQPQH
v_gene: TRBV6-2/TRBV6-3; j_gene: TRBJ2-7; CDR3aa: ASRRAGLYEQY
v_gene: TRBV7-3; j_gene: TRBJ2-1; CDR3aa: ASSLLGLTGGSYNEQF
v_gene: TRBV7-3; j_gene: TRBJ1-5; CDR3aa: ASSLGSWVNQPQH
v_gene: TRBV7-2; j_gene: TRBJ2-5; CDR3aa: ASSPGWGAKLQETQY
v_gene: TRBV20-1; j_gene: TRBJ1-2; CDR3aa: SARDARQGGHGYT
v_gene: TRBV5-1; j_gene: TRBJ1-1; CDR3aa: ASRLSGTGGTEAF
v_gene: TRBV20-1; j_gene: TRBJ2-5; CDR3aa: SARGLAGGFFAWETQY
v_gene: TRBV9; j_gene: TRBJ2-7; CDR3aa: ASSVTDTWGYEQY
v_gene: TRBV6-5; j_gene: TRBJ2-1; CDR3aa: ASRTGGDEQF